This record looks at one T cell receptor beta chain sequence and its context. Its antigen is unidentified. This specimen belongs to a study of T cell responses to AZD1222 COVID-19 vaccine. The CDR3 length is 14 residues. The V and J ends lost 3 bases and 7 bases, in that order; junction bases with no gene match: 5. Germline V gene data show CDR1 as DFQATT and CDR2 as SNEGSKA (reference sequence). Study observations and caveats: Baseline serology detected seropositivity in only six AZD1222 recipients. Targets within unmutated variant regions were reportedly found for nearly half of spike-specific TCRs.

Only in-frame clones appear in the TCRdb table, and some are missing; sequencing was by immunoSEQ multiplex PCR. The sample carries roughly 130,000 clones, roughly nine tenths recorded once. The sample consisted of peripheral blood, taken 28 days after the second dose of the MenACWY control vaccine. The V and J genes are TRBV20-1 and TRBJ2-3; 12 bases align to TRBD1. This sequence originates from an adult who received the MenACWY meningococcal vaccine as a control. CDR3 protein: CSASLGQGANTQYF. The CDR3 DNA sequence: TGCAGTGCTAGTTTGGGACAGGGGGCTAATACGCAGTATTTT.